These T cell receptor beta chains were read from a single sample in a study of CD8+CD57+ T cells in acquired aplastic anemia. Using its own MiXCR run on the reads, TCRdb lists one record per CDR3 protein. The data contain about 110,000 distinct CDR3 sequences, roughly 51% of them singletons. Sequenced sample: sorted CD4+, CD8+, or CD8+CD57+ T cells (not recorded which) from PBMCs. These receptors were obtained from a human donor in good health, serving as a control. Both conserved end residues are part of each CDR3. A D gene is named only where the DNA matches it firmly. The listing skips clone size in some rows; elsewhere it reads once, few, many or a size class.

D: -; V: TRBV27; J: TRBJ1-5; size: -; DNA: TGTGCCAGCAGTTTACAGCCCGATTTTCAGCCCCAGCATTTT; CDR3: CASSLQPDFQPQHF
D: TRBD2; V: TRBV4-1; J: TRBJ2-1; size: -; DNA: TGCGCCAGCAGCCAAGTTGTGACTAGCGGGGGGGCCGATGAGCAGTTCTTC; CDR3: CASSQVVTSGGADEQFF
D: TRBD1; V: TRBV5-4; J: TRBJ1-1; size: many; DNA: TGTGCCAGCAGCATAAGGACAGGGGGGGACACTGAAGCTTTCTTT; CDR3: CASSIRTGGDTEAFF
D: -; V: TRBV7-2; J: TRBJ2-7; size: -; DNA: TGTGCCAGCAGCGGTCCTTCATTCTACGAGCAGTACTTC; CDR3: CASSGPSFYEQYF
D: TRBD2; V: TRBV9; J: TRBJ2-3; size: once; DNA: TGTGCCAGCAGCGTAGTGGGGCGGGGGACAGATACGCAGTATTTT; CDR3: CASSVVGRGTDTQYF
D: -; V: TRBV6-5; J: TRBJ1-1; size: many; DNA: TGTGCCAGCAGTTACTCGCAGGGGTTGATCACTGAAGCTTTCTTT; CDR3: CASSYSQGLITEAFF
D: TRBD1; V: TRBV9; J: TRBJ1-2; size: -; DNA: TGTGCCAGCAGCGGACAGGGGGCAAATGGCTACACCTTC; CDR3: CASSGQGANGYTF
D: -; V: TRBV27; J: TRBJ1-2; size: many; DNA: TGTGCCAGCAGAACCTCCGAGGCCTATGGCTACACCTTC; CDR3: CASRTSEAYGYTF
D: -; V: TRBV25-1; J: TRBJ2-1; size: -; DNA: TGTGCCAGCAGTGAAAACGACCCAAATAAGCAGTTCTTC; CDR3: CASSENDPNKQFF
D: TRBD1; V: TRBV20-1; J: TRBJ1-2; size: -; DNA: TGCCGTGCTAGGGAAAGACAGGGGAGCTATGGCTACACCTTC; CDR3: CRARERQGSYGYTF
D: TRBD2; V: TRBV2; J: TRBJ2-5; size: -; DNA: TGTGCCAGCGAGCGGGGGGTGGGGGAGACCCAGTACTTC; CDR3: CASERGVGETQYF
D: -; V: TRBV9; J: TRBJ2-7; size: -; DNA: TGTGCCAGCAGCCCCCGGGGGGGCAGGGGGATCAAAAACGAGCAGTACTTC; CDR3: CASSPRGGRGIKNEQYF
D: TRBD2; V: TRBV7-3; J: TRBJ2-4; size: -; DNA: TGTGCCAGCCGCTCGGGACTAGCGGGGGGTAACATTCAGTACTTC; CDR3: CASRSGLAGGNIQYF
D: TRBD1; V: TRBV2; J: TRBJ1-1; size: -; DNA: TGTGCCGGAAAAGACAGGGGGACTGAAGCTTTCTTT; CDR3: CAGKDRGTEAFF
D: TRBD2; V: TRBV9; J: TRBJ2-1; size: many; DNA: TGTGCCAGCAGCGCCCCCGGACTAGCGGGGGAGCATGAGCAGTTCTTC; CDR3: CASSAPGLAGEHEQFF
D: TRBD1; V: TRBV19; J: TRBJ1-2; size: -; DNA: TGTGCCAGTAGTCCGGGACAGGGAGTCCGTGGCTACACCTTC; CDR3: CASSPGQGVRGYTF
D: TRBD1; V: TRBV4-3; J: TRBJ2-7; size: many; DNA: TGCGCCAGCAGCCGCGGGACAGGGGACTACGAGCAGTACTTC; CDR3: CASSRGTGDYEQYF
D: -; V: TRBV20-1; J: TRBJ1-2; size: many; DNA: TGCAGTGCTAGAGCCCCAGGGTCCTATGGCTACACCTTC; CDR3: CSARAPGSYGYTF
D: TRBD1; V: TRBV6-5; J: TRBJ1-1; size: many; DNA: TGTGCCAGCAGTTACGACAGGGGTAATGAAGCTTTCTTT; CDR3: CASSYDRGNEAFF
D: TRBD2; V: TRBV25-1; J: TRBJ2-7; size: few; DNA: TGTGCCAGCAGTGCGCGGACTAGCGGGGCCTCCTACGAGCAGTACTTC; CDR3: CASSARTSGASYEQYF
D: -; V: TRBV12-3/TRBV12-4; J: TRBJ2-6; size: many; DNA: TGTGCCAGCACCAACCCAGGGGATGGGGCCAACGTCCTGACTTTC; CDR3: CASTNPGDGANVLTF
D: -; V: TRBV24-1; J: TRBJ2-1; size: -; DNA: TGTGCCACCAGTGATTCTCCGGGGGGCCACAATGAGCAGTTCTTC; CDR3: CATSDSPGGHNEQFF
D: -; V: TRBV2; J: TRBJ2-5; size: -; DNA: TGTGCCAGCAGTGACTCCCTCCTCCCTCAAGAGACCCAGTACTTC; CDR3: CASSDSLLPQETQYF
D: TRBD2; V: TRBV7-9; J: TRBJ2-3; size: many; DNA: TGTGCCAGCAGCTTTAGCGGGGGTAGCACAGATACGCAGTATTTT; CDR3: CASSFSGGSTDTQYF
D: TRBD1; V: TRBV15; J: TRBJ2-3; size: few; DNA: TGTGCCACCAGCACCGACAGGGGCAGCACAGATACGCAGTATTTT; CDR3: CATSTDRGSTDTQYF
D: -; V: TRBV5-1; J: TRBJ2-3; size: many; DNA: TGCGCCAGCAGCTTGGTTGGGGAATCGCGGACAGATACGCAGTATTTT; CDR3: CASSLVGESRTDTQYF
D: -; V: TRBV6-1; J: TRBJ2-2; size: once; DNA: TGTGCCTGCCAGATCGGACGGATGAACACCGGGGAGCTGTTTTTT; CDR3: CACQIGRMNTGELFF
D: TRBD1; V: TRBV15; J: TRBJ1-2; size: -; DNA: TGTGCCACCAGCAGAGTTAGGGACAGGGATGACTATGGCTACACCTTC; CDR3: CATSRVRDRDDYGYTF
D: -; V: TRBV20-1; J: TRBJ1-1; size: -; DNA: TGCAGTGCTAGACTCCGGGACACCCAGAACACTGAAGCTTTCTTT; CDR3: CSARLRDTQNTEAFF
D: -; V: TRBV2; J: TRBJ1-3; size: -; DNA: TGTGCCAGCAGTGACCAGTTGGGCTCTGGAAACACCATATATTTT; CDR3: CASSDQLGSGNTIYF
D: -; V: TRBV15; J: TRBJ1-1; size: few; DNA: TGTGCCACCAGCAGAGATCGGCAGGGACGGGGGAACACTGAAGCTTTCTTT; CDR3: CATSRDRQGRGNTEAFF
D: TRBD1; V: TRBV14; J: TRBJ2-7; size: -; DNA: TGTGCCAGCAGCCAAGGGACAGGCTACGAGCAGTACTTC; CDR3: CASSQGTGYEQYF
D: TRBD1; V: TRBV5-8; J: TRBJ2-3; size: -; DNA: TGTGCCAGCAGTTCGGACAGGGGCACAGATACGCAGTATTTT; CDR3: CASSSDRGTDTQYF
D: -; V: TRBV12-3/TRBV12-4; J: TRBJ1-1; size: many; DNA: TGTGCCAGCAGTTCTACAGGGATGAACACTGAAGCTTTCTTT; CDR3: CASSSTGMNTEAFF
D: -; V: TRBV4-3; J: TRBJ2-1; size: many; DNA: TGCGCCAGCAGCCAAGACTGGGCAGGGTCGGGCAATGAGCAGTTCTTC; CDR3: CASSQDWAGSGNEQFF
D: -; V: TRBV14; J: TRBJ2-3; size: -; DNA: TGTGCCAGCAGCGCCTCGGGGAGAGGCACAGATACGCAGTATTTT; CDR3: CASSASGRGTDTQYF
D: TRBD2; V: TRBV10-2; J: TRBJ2-1; size: -; DNA: TGCGCCAGCACCAAAGGGCTAGCGGGAGAGCAGTTCTTC; CDR3: CASTKGLAGEQFF
D: TRBD1; V: TRBV7-9; J: TRBJ1-1; size: few; DNA: TGTGCCAGCAGCGTGACAGGGATTGGGACTGAAGCTTTCTTT; CDR3: CASSVTGIGTEAFF
D: -; V: TRBV29-1; J: TRBJ2-3; size: few; DNA: TGCAGCGTTGAGCGTCCACCTAGCACAGATACGCAGTATTTT; CDR3: CSVERPPSTDTQYF
D: TRBD1; V: TRBV12-3/TRBV12-4; J: TRBJ2-1; size: -; DNA: TGTGCCAGCGGGGACAGAGCCTACAATGAGCAGTTCTTC; CDR3: CASGDRAYNEQFF
D: TRBD1; V: TRBV2; J: TRBJ2-5; size: -; DNA: TGTGCCAGCAGATTGACAGGGAGAAGAGAGACCCAGTACTTC; CDR3: CASRLTGRRETQYF
D: TRBD2; V: TRBV29-1; J: TRBJ2-2; size: few; DNA: TGCAGCGTTGAGCTAGCGGGGGGGCAGGACACCGGGGAGCTGTTTTTT; CDR3: CSVELAGGQDTGELFF
D: -; V: TRBV24-1; J: TRBJ2-5; size: -; DNA: TGTGCCACCAGTGATACCAGGGTTCGTGAGACCCAGTACTTC; CDR3: CATSDTRVRETQYF
D: -; V: TRBV10-3; J: TRBJ2-7; size: -; DNA: TGTGCCATCAGTGAGTCGATGGGAGAGCAGTACTTC; CDR3: CAISESMGEQYF
D: -; V: TRBV29-1; J: TRBJ2-5; size: once; DNA: TGCAGCGGAACGGGGCGTAAAGAGACCCAGTACTTC; CDR3: CSGTGRKETQYF
D: TRBD1; V: TRBV20-1; J: TRBJ1-6; size: -; DNA: TGCAGTGCTAGACCTGCACAGGGGGCGAATAATTCACCCCTCCACTTT; CDR3: CSARPAQGANNSPLHF
D: -; V: TRBV12-3/TRBV12-4; J: TRBJ1-5; size: many; DNA: TGTACCAGCAGACCCCAGGGAGGAAGTCAGCCCCAGCATTTT; CDR3: CTSRPQGGSQPQHF
D: -; V: TRBV29-1; J: TRBJ1-5; size: -; DNA: TGCAGCGTTGCCCAGTTGGATCAGCCCCAGCATTTT; CDR3: CSVAQLDQPQHF
D: TRBD2; V: TRBV20-1; J: TRBJ2-3; size: -; DNA: TGCAGTGCCCCGACTAGCGGGGGCCGCACAGATACGCAGTATTTT; CDR3: CSAPTSGGRTDTQYF
D: TRBD2; V: TRBV11-2; J: TRBJ2-1; size: many; DNA: TGTGCCAGCAACTTAGCGGGGGTAGATGAGCAGTTCTTC; CDR3: CASNLAGVDEQFF
D: -; V: TRBV25-1; J: TRBJ2-1; size: -; DNA: TGTGCCAGCAGTGGGGGGGGCGAAAGGAATGAGCAGTTCTTC; CDR3: CASSGGGERNEQFF